These T cell receptor beta chains were read from a single sample in a study of graft-versus-host responses after intestinal transplantation. No antigens are known for them. Using immunoSEQ multiplex PCR, the repertoire was profiled, and TCRdb retains in-frame clones only, with some absent. The sample holds about 120,000 clones, about 93% seen once. The sample was unstimulated CD4+ T cells sorted from spleen or lymph node cells, taken before intestinal transplant. The origin of the receptors is a human donor who received an intestinal transplant. Both conserved end residues are trimmed from each CDR3. The order of the fields is J gene, V gene, CDR3 protein.

TRBJ2-7,TRBV7-2,ASSFGPKDPSEQY
TRBJ2-2,TRBV2,ASSGTVNTGELF
TRBJ2-1,TRBV6-5,ASSSGTGREYNEQF
TRBJ1-5,TRBV28,ASSQWGTSNQPQH
TRBJ2-7,TRBV18,ASSPKGSREQY
TRBJ2-7,TRBV27,ASSLWDRPTSPLI
TRBJ1-2,TRBV27,ASSLYGAGGFYGYT
TRBJ2-1,TRBV19,ASLQAGRAVNEQF
TRBJ2-5,TRBV5-6,ASSLPGTGIGETQY
TRBJ2-1,TRBV4-1,ASSQDPWGGRGDNEQF